This T cell receptor (beta chain) is from a study of blood T cell repertoires in COVID-19. In the study overall: Acute and convalescent COVID-19 specimens originated in the United States, Italy and Spain.

Only in-frame clones appear in the TCRdb table, and some are missing; sequencing was by immunoSEQ multiplex PCR. This sample has 210,000 or so clones, with around 81% found just once. The CDR3 runs to 16 residues. V lost 4 bases to trimming and J lost 0 bases, with 16 bases between them. CDR1 GTSNPN and CDR2 SVGIG come from the germline V gene (reference sequence). Enrolled through a virtual design, the participants were between roughly 18 and 90 years of age and came from under 25 US areas. The sequenced sample consisted of PBMCs or T cells enriched from blood (not recorded which). The clonotype was recovered from a man in his thirties or forties with acute COVID-19. The chain joins TRBV30 to TRBJ1-3, with D tentatively TRBD1 (6 bases). Written as DNA, the CDR3 is TGTGCCTGGAAGGGGGGGCGTTTGGACTCTGGAAACACCATATATTTT. This encodes CAWKGGRLDSGNTIYF.